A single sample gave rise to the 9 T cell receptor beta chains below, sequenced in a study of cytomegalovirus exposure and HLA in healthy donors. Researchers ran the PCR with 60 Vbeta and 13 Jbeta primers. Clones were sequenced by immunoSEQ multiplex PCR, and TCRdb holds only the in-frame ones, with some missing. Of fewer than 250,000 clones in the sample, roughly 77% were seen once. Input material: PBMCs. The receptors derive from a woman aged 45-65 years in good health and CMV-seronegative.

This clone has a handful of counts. The CDR3 loop is CASSAAGRPQHF. The CDR3, as DNA: TGTGCCAGCAGCGCCGCGGGGAGGCCCCAGCATTTT. The V and J genes are TRBV7-9 and TRBJ1-5; the D is unclear. Germline CDR1 reads SEHNR; CDR2 reads FQNEAQ (reference sequence). V lost 5 bases and J lost 9, with 11 bases in between. The CDR3 has 12 amino acids. Combining the CDR3 with reference TRBV7-9 and TRBJ1-5 gives the whole variable domain DTGVSQNPRHKITKRGQNVTFRCDPISEHNRLYWYRQTLGQGPEFLTYFQNEAQLEKSRLLSDRFSAERPKGSFSTLEIQRTEQGDSAMYLCASSAAGRPQHFGDGTRLSIL.

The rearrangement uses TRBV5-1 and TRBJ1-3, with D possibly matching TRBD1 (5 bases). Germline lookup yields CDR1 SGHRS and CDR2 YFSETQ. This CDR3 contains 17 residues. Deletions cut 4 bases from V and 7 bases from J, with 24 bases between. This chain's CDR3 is CASSVSSLRAEWNTIYF. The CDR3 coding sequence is TGCGCCAGCAGCGTCTCCTCCCTCAGGGCGGAGTGGAACACCATATATTTT.

The CDR3: CASSSQGKGTGELFF. DNA for the CDR3: TGTGCCAGCAGTTCGCAGGGGAAGGGAACCGGGGAGCTGTTTTTT. The chain links TRBV27 to TRBJ2-2, with TRBD1 as a possible D gene (6 bases). Trimming cost V 4 bases and J 5 bases, with 14 bases left between them. The CDR3 has 15 amino acids. Germline assignment: CDR1 MNHEY and CDR2 SMNVEV (reference sequence).

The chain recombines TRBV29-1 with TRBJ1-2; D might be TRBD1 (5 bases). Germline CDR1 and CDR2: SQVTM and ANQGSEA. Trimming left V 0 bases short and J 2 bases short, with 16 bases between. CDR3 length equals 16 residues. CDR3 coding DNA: TGCAGCGTTGAAGATTCGGCGGGGCTAATAAACTATGGCTACACCTTC. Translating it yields CSVEDSAGLINYGYTF.

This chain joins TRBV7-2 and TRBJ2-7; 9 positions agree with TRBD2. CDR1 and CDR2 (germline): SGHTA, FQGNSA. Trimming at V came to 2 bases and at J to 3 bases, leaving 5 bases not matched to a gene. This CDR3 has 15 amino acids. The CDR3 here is CASSLTVAGVYEQYF. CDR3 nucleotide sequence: TGTGCCAGCAGCTTAACAGTAGCGGGAGTCTACGAGCAGTACTTC.

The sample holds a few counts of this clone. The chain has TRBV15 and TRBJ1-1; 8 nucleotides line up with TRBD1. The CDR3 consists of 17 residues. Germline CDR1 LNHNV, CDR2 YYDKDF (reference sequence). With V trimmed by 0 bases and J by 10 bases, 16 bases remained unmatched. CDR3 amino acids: CATSRDRIETGVIGAFF. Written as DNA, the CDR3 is TGTGCCACCAGCAGAGATCGAATCGAGACAGGGGTAATCGGAGCTTTCTTT.

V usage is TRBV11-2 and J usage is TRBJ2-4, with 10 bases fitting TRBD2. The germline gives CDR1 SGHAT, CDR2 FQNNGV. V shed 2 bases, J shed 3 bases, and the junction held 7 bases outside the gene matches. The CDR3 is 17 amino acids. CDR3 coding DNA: TGTGCCAGCAGCTTAAGGCTAGCGGGAGTAGGCAAAAACATTCAGTACTTC. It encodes CASSLRLAGVGKNIQYF.

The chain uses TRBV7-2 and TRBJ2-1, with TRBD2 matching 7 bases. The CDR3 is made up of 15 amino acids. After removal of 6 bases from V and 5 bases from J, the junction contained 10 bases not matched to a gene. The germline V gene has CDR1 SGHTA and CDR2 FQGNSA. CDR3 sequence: CASRPRREFHNEQFF. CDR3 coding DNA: TGTGCCAGCAGACCCAGGCGGGAGTTTCACAATGAGCAGTTCTTC.

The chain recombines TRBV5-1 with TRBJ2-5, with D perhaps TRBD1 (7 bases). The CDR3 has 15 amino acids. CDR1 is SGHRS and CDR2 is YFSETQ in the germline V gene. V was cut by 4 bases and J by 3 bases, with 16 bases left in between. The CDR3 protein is CASSPMEGAKETQYF. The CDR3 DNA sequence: TGCGCCAGCAGCCCAATGGAGGGGGCCAAAGAGACCCAGTACTTC.